The subject of this entry is one T cell receptor beta chain. Its antigen has not been determined. The input lacks base qualities; no much larger clone sits a single base away. The source of the sample is a study of blood T cell repertoires in COVID-19 (dated by TCRdb to between 2020 and 2021). Background for the entire study: Samples covering the acute and convalescent phases of COVID-19 were provided by collaborators in the United States, Italy and Spain. Where available, HLA class I and class II types were taken from metadata supplied by the sample provider and were not determined by assay-based typing. A freely available public database, intended as a resource for researchers studying the immune response to SARS-CoV-2, is where the repertoires were released. The material from the prospective study consisted of cDNA or gDNA derived from T cells, B-cell-depleted T cells, or PBMCs. Sample metadata almost always included a de-identified subject ID, COVID-19 status, age in years and sex. The dataset comprised deeply sampled blood TCRbeta repertoires from subjects exposed to, actively infected with, or recovered from COVID-19. The samples were drawn from two sources: the first 160 participants of the ongoing ImmuneRACE study, and approximately 1,300 subjects contributed by 6 global collaborators. Findings and caveats that apply to the study as a whole: The amount of clinical and demographic metadata varied by source and participant and was provided uncurated.

TCRbeta CDR3 regions were amplified from genomic DNA using the immunoSEQ Assay, a bias-controlled multiplex PCR. The original methods were these. The number of nucleated cells in each sample was estimated by amplification of reference gene primers within the assay. To quantify the absolute abundance of each unique TCRbeta CDR3 rearrangement, sequence reads were collapsed and filtered. Productive Simpson clonality was computed per sample as the square root of Simpson's diversity index over productive rearrangements. This immuneACCESS table, as held by TCRdb, lists in-frame sequences with V and J called but not all clones. Of the missing ones, under half trace to an unresolved V gene in checked studies; the others have no known cause. V, J and clone size derive from that table, while D and trimming were established from the DNA sequence. The sample has almost 400,000 clones on record, over 85% of them singletons. Clones ranked in the top ten supply 1.5% to 2% of the sample.

Participants in the prospective study were enrolled through a virtual design, were aged about 18 to 90 years, and lived in roughly 26 United States geographic areas. Cohort assignment in the prospective study relied on participant-reported clinical history from a screening survey and a study questionnaire. Recovered participants in ImmuneRACE Cohort 3 were defined by two consecutive negative NP/OP PCR tests, clearance by a healthcare professional, or resolution of symptoms. In the prospective study, mobile phlebotomists collected whole blood, serum and a nasopharyngeal or oropharyngeal swab from each participant. Over an approximately 2-month period, participants in the prospective study had the option of providing additional blood draws and questionnaires. Blood samples from the prospective study were shipped frozen or at room temperature prior to DNA extraction. CDR3 length: 13 amino acids, cysteine to phenylalanine. CDR3 DNA only is kept here, 39 bases in frame from base 1. The germline V gene encodes CDR1 SGHAT and CDR2 FQNNGV. Trimmed from V: 11 bases; trimmed from J: 1 base; junction bases lacking a gene match: 7.

Sequencing was carried out using PBMCs or T cells enriched from blood (not recorded which). The rearranged segments are TRBV11-2 and TRBJ1-1, and 7 bases in between align with TRBD1. The receptor's source is a woman aged 25 to 45 who had recovered from COVID-19. The DNA sequence is TGTGCCGGCCGGGACAGCAGGAACACTGAAGCTTTCTTT. The resulting protein is CAGRDSRNTEAFF.